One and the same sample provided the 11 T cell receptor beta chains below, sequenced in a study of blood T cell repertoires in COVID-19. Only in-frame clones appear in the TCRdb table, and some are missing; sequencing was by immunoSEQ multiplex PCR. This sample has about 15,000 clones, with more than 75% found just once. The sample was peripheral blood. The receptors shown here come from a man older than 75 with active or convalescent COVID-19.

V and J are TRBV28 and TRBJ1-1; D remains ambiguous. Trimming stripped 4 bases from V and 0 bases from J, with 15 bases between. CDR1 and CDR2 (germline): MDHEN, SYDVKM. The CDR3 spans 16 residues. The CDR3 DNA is TGTGCCAGCAGTTCGACATTGGCTTTGGTGAACACTGAAGCTTTCTTT. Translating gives CASSSTLALVNTEAFF.

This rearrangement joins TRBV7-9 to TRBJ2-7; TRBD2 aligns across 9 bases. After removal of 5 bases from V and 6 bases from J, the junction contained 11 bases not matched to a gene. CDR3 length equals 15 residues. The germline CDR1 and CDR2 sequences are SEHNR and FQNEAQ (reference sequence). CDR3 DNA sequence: TGTGCCAGCAGCGCGAGGGGTGCGGGGGGGCGCGAGCAGTACTTC. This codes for CASSARGAGGREQYF.

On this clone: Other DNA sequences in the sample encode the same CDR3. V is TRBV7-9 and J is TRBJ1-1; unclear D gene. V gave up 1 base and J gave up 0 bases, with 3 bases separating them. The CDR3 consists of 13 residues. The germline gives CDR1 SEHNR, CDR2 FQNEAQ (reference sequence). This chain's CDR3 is CASSLDMNTEAFF. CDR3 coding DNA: TGTGCCAGCAGCTTAGATATGAACACTGAAGCTTTCTTT.

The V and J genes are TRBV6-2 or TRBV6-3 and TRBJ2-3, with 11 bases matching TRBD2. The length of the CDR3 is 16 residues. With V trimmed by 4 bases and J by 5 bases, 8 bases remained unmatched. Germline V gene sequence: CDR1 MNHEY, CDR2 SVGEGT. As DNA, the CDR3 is TGTGCCAGCAGTTTCGAACTAGCGGGGGTCCGAGATACGCAGTATTTT. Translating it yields CASSFELAGVRDTQYF.

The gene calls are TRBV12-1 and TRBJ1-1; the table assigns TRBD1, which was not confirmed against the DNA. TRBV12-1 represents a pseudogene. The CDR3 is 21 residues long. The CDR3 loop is CASSFGGPRTGPAGMNTEAFF. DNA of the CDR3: TGTGCCAGCAGCTTTGGGGGACCCCGGACAGGTCCCGCGGGTATGAACACTGAAGCTTTCTTT.

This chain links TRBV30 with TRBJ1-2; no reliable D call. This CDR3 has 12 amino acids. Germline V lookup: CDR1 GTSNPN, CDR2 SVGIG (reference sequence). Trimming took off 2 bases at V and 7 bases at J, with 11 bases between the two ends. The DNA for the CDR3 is TGTGCCTGGAGTTTGCAGACGGGTGGCTACACCTTC. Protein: CAWSLQTGGYTF.

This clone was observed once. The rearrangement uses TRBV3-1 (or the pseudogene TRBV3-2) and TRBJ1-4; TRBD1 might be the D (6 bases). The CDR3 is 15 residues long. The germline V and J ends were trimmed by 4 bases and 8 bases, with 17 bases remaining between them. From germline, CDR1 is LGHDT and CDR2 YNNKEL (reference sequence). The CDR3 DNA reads TGTGCCAGCAGCCTGACTAAACAGGGTGGGGAAAAACTGTTTTTT. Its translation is CASSLTKQGGEKLFF.

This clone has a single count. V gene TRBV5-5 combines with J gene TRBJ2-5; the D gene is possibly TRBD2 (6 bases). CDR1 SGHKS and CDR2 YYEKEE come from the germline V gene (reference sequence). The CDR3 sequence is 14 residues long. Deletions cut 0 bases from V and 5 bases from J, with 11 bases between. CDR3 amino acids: CASSLARLDETQYF. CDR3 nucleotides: TGTGCCAGCAGCTTGGCCCGACTAGACGAGACCCAGTACTTC.

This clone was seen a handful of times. In nucleotides, the CDR3 is TGCGCCAGCAGCACGGGACAGGGGTCCGGGGAGCTGTTTTTT. Translated: CASSTGQGSGELFF. This chain joins TRBV5-1 and TRBJ2-2; 10 nucleotides line up with TRBD1. Germline lookup yields CDR1 SGHRS and CDR2 YFSETQ. This CDR3 region has 14 residues. Unmatched junction bases numbered 3, after V lost 4 bases and J lost 6 bases.

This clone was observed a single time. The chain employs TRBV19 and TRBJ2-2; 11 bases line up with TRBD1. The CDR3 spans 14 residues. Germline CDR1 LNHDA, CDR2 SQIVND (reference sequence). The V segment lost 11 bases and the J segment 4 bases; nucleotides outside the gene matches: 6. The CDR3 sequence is CASRGTGGTGELFF. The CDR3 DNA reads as TGTGCCTCAAGGGGGACAGGGGGCACCGGGGAGCTGTTTTTT.

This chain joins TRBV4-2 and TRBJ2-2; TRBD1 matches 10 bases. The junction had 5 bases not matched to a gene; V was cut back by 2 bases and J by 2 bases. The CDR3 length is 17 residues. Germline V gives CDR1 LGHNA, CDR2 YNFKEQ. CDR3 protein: CASSQPRTGGNTGELFF. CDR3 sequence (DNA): TGTGCCAGCAGCCAACCGAGGACAGGGGGAAACACCGGGGAGCTGTTTTTT.